A selection of T cell receptor beta chains follows, all from one sample in a study of blood T cells in healthy people across ages. MiXCR, applied by TCRdb to the 5' RACE reads, yields one record per CDR3 protein. The sample holds about 970,000 distinct CDR3 sequences, around 54% seen once. The material sequenced was blood. Every receptor here comes from a woman aged 55-75 years in good health. The CDR3 runs from the conserved cysteine through the conserved F or W. The order of the fields is D gene, V gene, J gene, clone size, CDR3 protein, CDR3 DNA. The D gene is left open where the match is weak. A clone size is listed for some rows: how often the clone was seen (once, few, many), or a class if it is expanded.

d_call: TRBD1
v_call: TRBV9
j_call: TRBJ2-2
clone_size: NA
cdr3_aa: CASSPSGQGGELFF
cdr3_nt: TGTGCCAGCAGCCCTTCGGGACAGGGCGGGGAGCTGTTTTTT

d_call: NA
v_call: TRBV6-5
j_call: TRBJ2-2
clone_size: NA
cdr3_aa: CATHRALGELFF
cdr3_nt: TGTGCCACCCACAGGGCGCTCGGGGAGCTGTTTTTT

d_call: NA
v_call: TRBV27
j_call: TRBJ1-2
clone_size: NA
cdr3_aa: CASRPYRDHPYGYTF
cdr3_nt: TGTGCCAGCAGGCCCTACAGGGATCACCCCTATGGCTACACCTTC

d_call: TRBD2
v_call: TRBV11-2
j_call: TRBJ2-3
clone_size: NA
cdr3_aa: CASSPWTSGRAGTDTQYF
cdr3_nt: TGTGCCAGCAGCCCTTGGACTAGCGGGAGGGCAGGCACAGATACGCAGTATTTT

d_call: NA
v_call: TRBV7-2
j_call: TRBJ2-7
clone_size: once
cdr3_aa: CASSLESLSYEQYF
cdr3_nt: TGTGCCAGCAGCTTAGAATCACTGTCCTACGAGCAGTACTTC

d_call: TRBD1
v_call: TRBV6-6
j_call: TRBJ1-5
clone_size: NA
cdr3_aa: CASRDRGNSNQPQHF
cdr3_nt: TGTGCCAGCAGGGACAGGGGAAACAGCAATCAGCCCCAGCATTTT

d_call: NA
v_call: TRBV29-1
j_call: TRBJ2-7
clone_size: many
cdr3_aa: CSVEEGYEQYF
cdr3_nt: TGCAGCGTTGAAGAGGGTTACGAGCAGTACTTC

d_call: NA
v_call: TRBV11-1
j_call: TRBJ2-2
clone_size: NA
cdr3_aa: CASSSPLDASIGELFF
cdr3_nt: TGTGCCAGCAGCTCCCCGTTAGACGCCTCAATCGGGGAGCTGTTTTTT

d_call: NA
v_call: TRBV2
j_call: TRBJ1-1
clone_size: NA
cdr3_aa: CASSQRGQGRTEAFF
cdr3_nt: TGTGCCAGCAGCCAAAGAGGGCAGGGGAGGACTGAAGCTTTCTTT

d_call: NA
v_call: TRBV4-2
j_call: TRBJ1-2
clone_size: NA
cdr3_aa: CASSQVATAYGYTF
cdr3_nt: TGTGCCAGCAGCCAAGTAGCGACAGCCTATGGCTACACCTTC

d_call: NA
v_call: TRBV27
j_call: TRBJ2-7
clone_size: NA
cdr3_aa: CASSFLGPSYEQYF
cdr3_nt: TGTGCCAGCAGTTTCCTGGGACCGTCCTACGAGCAGTACTTC

d_call: NA
v_call: TRBV5-6
j_call: TRBJ2-5
clone_size: NA
cdr3_aa: CASSFGGLATRRQYF
cdr3_nt: TGCGCCAGCAGCTTCGGGGGCCTAGCTACGAGACGGCAGTACTTC

d_call: TRBD1
v_call: TRBV7-8
j_call: TRBJ2-5
clone_size: NA
cdr3_aa: CASSHHRGETQYF
cdr3_nt: TGTGCCAGCAGCCATCACAGGGGGGAGACCCAGTACTTC

d_call: NA
v_call: TRBV4-1
j_call: TRBJ2-1
clone_size: few
cdr3_aa: CASSRSISGVDEQFF
cdr3_nt: TGCGCCAGCAGCCGCTCGATCTCGGGTGTCGATGAGCAGTTCTTC

d_call: TRBD2
v_call: TRBV4-1
j_call: TRBJ2-3
clone_size: NA
cdr3_aa: CASSLTSLSGRGTDTRYF
cdr3_nt: TGCGCCAGCAGCCTCACTTCGTTAAGCGGGAGGGGCACAGATACGCGGTATTTT

d_call: NA
v_call: TRBV6-2/TRBV6-3
j_call: TRBJ2-5
clone_size: NA
cdr3_aa: CASRKGAGVPGETQYF
cdr3_nt: TGTGCCAGCAGGAAGGGGGCGGGAGTACCTGGGGAGACCCAGTACTTC

d_call: TRBD1
v_call: TRBV10-3
j_call: TRBJ2-3
clone_size: NA
cdr3_aa: CAINNRGLADTQYF
cdr3_nt: TGTGCCATCAACAACAGGGGGCTGGCAGATACGCAGTATTTT

d_call: NA
v_call: TRBV6-1
j_call: TRBJ2-4
clone_size: NA
cdr3_aa: CASSITGVGAPILAKNIQYF
cdr3_nt: TGTGCCAGCAGCATCACGGGGGTTGGCGCCCCGATTCTAGCCAAAAACATTCAGTACTTC

d_call: TRBD1
v_call: TRBV13
j_call: TRBJ1-6
clone_size: few
cdr3_aa: CASSLGDRVNSPLHF
cdr3_nt: TGTGCCAGCAGCTTAGGGGACAGGGTCAACTCACCCCTCCACTTT

d_call: TRBD1
v_call: TRBV5-1
j_call: TRBJ2-3
clone_size: NA
cdr3_aa: CAGSPGTVEDTQYF
cdr3_nt: TGCGCCGGCAGCCCTGGGACAGTCGAGGATACGCAGTATTTT

d_call: TRBD1
v_call: TRBV27
j_call: TRBJ2-4
clone_size: NA
cdr3_aa: CASSLSPTRGHLKQNIQYF
cdr3_nt: TGTGCCAGCAGCCTATCACCAACTAGGGGGCACCTTAAACAAAACATTCAGTACTTC

d_call: NA
v_call: TRBV20-1
j_call: TRBJ2-6
clone_size: NA
cdr3_aa: CSARTAGANVLTF
cdr3_nt: TGCAGTGCTAGAACAGCTGGGGCCAACGTCCTGACTTTC

d_call: TRBD2
v_call: TRBV5-1
j_call: TRBJ2-3
clone_size: NA
cdr3_aa: CASSLIASGTDTQYF
cdr3_nt: TGCGCCAGCAGCTTGATAGCTAGCGGAACAGATACGCAGTATTTT

d_call: TRBD2
v_call: TRBV7-2
j_call: TRBJ2-1
clone_size: NA
cdr3_aa: CASRTRGGARDEQFF
cdr3_nt: TGTGCCAGCAGAACACGCGGGGGGGCCAGAGATGAGCAGTTCTTC

d_call: NA
v_call: TRBV29-1
j_call: TRBJ2-1
clone_size: NA
cdr3_aa: CSVEKRAPYSEQFF
cdr3_nt: TGCAGCGTAGAAAAGCGGGCACCTTACAGTGAGCAGTTCTTC

d_call: TRBD1
v_call: TRBV12-3/TRBV12-4
j_call: TRBJ2-5
clone_size: many
cdr3_aa: CASSTGDSRETQYF
cdr3_nt: TGTGCCAGCAGTACCGGGGACAGTCGAGAGACCCAGTACTTC

d_call: NA
v_call: TRBV4-3
j_call: TRBJ1-5
clone_size: NA
cdr3_aa: CASSQDGPIVGAQPQHF
cdr3_nt: TGCGCCAGCAGCCAAGATGGACCCATTGTCGGGGCCCAGCCCCAGCATTTT

d_call: NA
v_call: TRBV6-1
j_call: TRBJ1-2
clone_size: once
cdr3_aa: CASSEVPGANYGYTF
cdr3_nt: TGTGCCAGCAGTGAGGTGCCGGGGGCAAACTATGGCTACACCTTC

d_call: NA
v_call: TRBV4-3
j_call: TRBJ2-7
clone_size: few
cdr3_aa: CASSQDDEAAYEQYF
cdr3_nt: TGCGCCAGCAGCCAAGATGATGAGGCAGCCTACGAGCAGTACTTC

d_call: NA
v_call: TRBV25-1
j_call: TRBJ2-1
clone_size: NA
cdr3_aa: CASSATGRGNEQFF
cdr3_nt: TGTGCCAGCAGCGCTACAGGGAGGGGCAATGAGCAGTTCTTC

d_call: TRBD2
v_call: TRBV9
j_call: TRBJ2-3
clone_size: many
cdr3_aa: CASSIFSGIDDTQYF
cdr3_nt: TGTGCCAGCAGCATTTTCAGCGGGATAGATGATACGCAGTATTTT

d_call: NA
v_call: TRBV6-5
j_call: TRBJ2-7
clone_size: NA
cdr3_aa: CASSYSPRNEQYF
cdr3_nt: TGTGCCAGCAGTTACAGTCCCAGGAACGAGCAGTACTTC

d_call: TRBD1
v_call: TRBV28
j_call: TRBJ2-3
clone_size: NA
cdr3_aa: CASSFGTGGFTDTQYF
cdr3_nt: TGTGCCAGCAGTTTCGGGACAGGGGGCTTCACAGATACGCAGTATTTT

d_call: NA
v_call: TRBV25-1
j_call: TRBJ1-4
clone_size: NA
cdr3_aa: CASSEVAGGREKLFF
cdr3_nt: TGTGCCAGCAGTGAGGTTGCGGGGGGCCGTGAAAAACTGTTTTTT

d_call: NA
v_call: TRBV20-1
j_call: TRBJ2-5
clone_size: few
cdr3_aa: CSALTSGALETQYF
cdr3_nt: TGCAGTGCCCTCACCTCAGGGGCCCTAGAGACCCAGTACTTC

d_call: TRBD2
v_call: TRBV5-1
j_call: TRBJ2-5
clone_size: NA
cdr3_aa: CASNGGRAEETQYF
cdr3_nt: TGCGCCAGCAACGGCGGGAGGGCCGAAGAGACCCAGTACTTC

d_call: TRBD2
v_call: TRBV6-5
j_call: TRBJ2-7
clone_size: few
cdr3_aa: CASSSGTSRVEQYF
cdr3_nt: TGTGCCAGCAGCTCCGGGACTAGCCGCGTGGAGCAGTACTTC

d_call: NA
v_call: TRBV18
j_call: TRBJ1-5
clone_size: NA
cdr3_aa: CASSPNQGVGQPQHF
cdr3_nt: TGTGCCAGCTCACCGAACCAGGGAGTCGGACAGCCCCAGCATTTT

d_call: NA
v_call: TRBV7-2
j_call: TRBJ2-3
clone_size: few
cdr3_aa: CASSPPFGTQYF
cdr3_nt: TGTGCCAGCAGCCCTCCGTTCGGGACGCAGTATTTT

d_call: NA
v_call: TRBV4-3
j_call: TRBJ2-3
clone_size: NA
cdr3_aa: CASSQGYWGPGDTDTQYF
cdr3_nt: TGCGCCAGCAGCCAAGGCTATTGGGGGCCGGGAGACACAGATACGCAGTATTTT

d_call: NA
v_call: TRBV28
j_call: TRBJ2-7
clone_size: NA
cdr3_aa: CASSFGEGTTGGVYEQYF
cdr3_nt: TGTGCCAGCAGTTTCGGGGAGGGGACAACGGGTGGGGTCTACGAGCAGTACTTC

d_call: TRBD2
v_call: TRBV7-9
j_call: TRBJ2-7
clone_size: NA
cdr3_aa: CASSSLQGLAGVIYEQYF
cdr3_nt: TGTGCCAGCAGCTCCCTTCAAGGACTAGCGGGAGTAATCTACGAGCAGTACTTC

d_call: NA
v_call: TRBV5-8
j_call: TRBJ2-3
clone_size: few
cdr3_aa: CASSRTVTSSTDTQYF
cdr3_nt: TGTGCCAGCTCGCGGACAGTTACCTCTAGCACAGATACGCAGTATTTT

d_call: NA
v_call: TRBV20-1
j_call: TRBJ2-3
clone_size: many
cdr3_aa: CSARGWPSTDTQYF
cdr3_nt: TGCAGTGCTAGAGGTTGGCCTAGCACAGATACGCAGTATTTT

d_call: NA
v_call: TRBV11-2
j_call: TRBJ2-1
clone_size: NA
cdr3_aa: CASSFRGNPYNEQFF
cdr3_nt: TGTGCCAGCAGCTTCCGCGGGAACCCCTACAATGAGCAGTTCTTC

d_call: TRBD2
v_call: TRBV7-9
j_call: TRBJ2-7
clone_size: NA
cdr3_aa: CASSLVGRAGVSYEQYF
cdr3_nt: TGTGCCAGCAGCTTAGTCGGTCGGGCGGGAGTCTCCTACGAGCAGTACTTC

d_call: TRBD1
v_call: TRBV4-3
j_call: TRBJ2-3
clone_size: few
cdr3_aa: CASSQDRDRWGDTQYF
cdr3_nt: TGCGCCAGCAGCCAAGATCGGGACAGGTGGGGGGATACGCAGTATTTT

d_call: NA
v_call: TRBV4-2
j_call: TRBJ2-7
clone_size: NA
cdr3_aa: CASSQDTEEPTNYEQYF
cdr3_nt: TGTGCCAGCAGCCAAGACACTGAAGAGCCGACTAACTACGAGCAGTACTTC

d_call: NA
v_call: TRBV3-1
j_call: TRBJ2-7
clone_size: few
cdr3_aa: CASSGMDDEQYF
cdr3_nt: TGTGCCAGCTCGGGGATGGATGACGAGCAGTACTTC

d_call: TRBD2
v_call: TRBV7-2
j_call: TRBJ2-1
clone_size: NA
cdr3_aa: CASRPGLAYNEQFF
cdr3_nt: TGTGCCAGTAGACCGGGACTAGCTTACAATGAGCAGTTCTTC

d_call: TRBD2
v_call: TRBV6-2/TRBV6-3
j_call: TRBJ2-3
clone_size: few
cdr3_aa: CASTPGGSGSDTQYF
cdr3_nt: TGTGCCAGCACCCCGGGAGGTAGCGGGAGTGATACGCAGTATTTT